This T cell receptor beta chain was retrieved from a study of technical replicates of blood from a few donors. The CDR3 runs 16 residues. Unmatched junction bases numbered 11, after V lost 5 bases and J lost 6 bases. CDR1 is MNHEY, CDR2 SMNVEV, per germline (reference sequence). This table comes from immunoSEQ multiplex PCR, and its TCRdb copy is limited to in-frame clones, with some not included. This sample has just under 100,000 clones, with 95% found just once. This clone was detected only once. This TCR was sampled from a human donor in good health. Sequencing was performed on T cells isolated from PBMCs. The rearrangement uses TRBV27 and TRBJ2-7; 12 nucleotides agree with TRBD1. This CDR3 reads CASSKSGTGGRGEQYF. The DNA for the CDR3 is TGTGCCAGCAGTAAATCCGGGACAGGGGGCAGGGGCGAGCAGTACTTC.